This is a list of T cell receptor beta chains from one sample in a study of response to subunit inactivated influenza vaccine. TCRdb fed the RT-PCR reads into MiXCR, producing one record per CDR3 protein. Of roughly 700,000 distinct CDR3 sequences in the sample, approximately 15% were seen once. The material was PBMCs from blood, obtained 14 days before vaccination. The receptors were sampled from a man aged 50 to 59 who received an inactivated influenza vaccine. Each CDR3 is given with its conserved first and last residue. The D gene is left open where the match is weak. A row's size may be missing; if present it is once, few, many or a size class.

j_call: TRBJ2-4; d_call: .; cdr3_length: 16; v_call: TRBV28; clone_size: many; cdr3_nt: TGTGCCAGCAGACGAGGCCCCCGGGACTTCGTGAACATTCAGTACTTC; cdr3_aa: CASRRGPRDFVNIQYF
j_call: TRBJ2-1; d_call: TRBD2; cdr3_length: 15; v_call: TRBV20-1; clone_size: .; cdr3_nt: TGCAGTGCGATAGAAAGGCGGGGGGCAAGGGATGAGCAGTTCTTC; cdr3_aa: CSAIERRGARDEQFF
j_call: TRBJ2-3; d_call: .; cdr3_length: 17; v_call: TRBV19; clone_size: .; cdr3_nt: TGTGCCAGTAGTATGTTGGGGGAGATTAAAGACACAGATACGCAGTATTTT; cdr3_aa: CASSMLGEIKDTDTQYF
j_call: TRBJ2-1; d_call: .; cdr3_length: 15; v_call: TRBV18; clone_size: .; cdr3_nt: TGTGCCAGCTCACCCAGGGTTAGCTGGGGCAATGAGCAGTTCTTC; cdr3_aa: CASSPRVSWGNEQFF
j_call: TRBJ2-5; d_call: .; cdr3_length: 14; v_call: TRBV12-3/TRBV12-4; clone_size: .; cdr3_nt: TGTGCCAGCAGGCAGGAGGGGAGACGAGAGACCCAGTACTTC; cdr3_aa: CASRQEGRRETQYF
j_call: TRBJ1-2; d_call: .; cdr3_length: 17; v_call: TRBV7-6; clone_size: .; cdr3_nt: TGTGCCAGCAGCTCAGATCCTACGCCAGACGGACGATATGGCTACACCTTC; cdr3_aa: CASSSDPTPDGRYGYTF
j_call: TRBJ2-7; d_call: TRBD1; cdr3_length: 14; v_call: TRBV18; clone_size: many; cdr3_nt: TGTGCCAGCTCACCCGGGACAGGGGTTGGCGAGCAGTACTTC; cdr3_aa: CASSPGTGVGEQYF
j_call: TRBJ1-4; d_call: .; cdr3_length: 14; v_call: TRBV18; clone_size: .; cdr3_nt: TGTGCCAGCTCTTCCGGGCCCAGGAGGGAAAAACTGTTTTTT; cdr3_aa: CASSSGPRREKLFF
j_call: TRBJ2-1; d_call: .; cdr3_length: 13; v_call: TRBV29-1; clone_size: few; cdr3_nt: TGCAGCGTTGACCCGGACGCCTACAATGAGCAGTTCTTC; cdr3_aa: CSVDPDAYNEQFF
j_call: TRBJ2-1; d_call: TRBD2; cdr3_length: 16; v_call: TRBV12-3/TRBV12-4; clone_size: few; cdr3_nt: TGTGCCAGCAGTTTAGTGCCCTCGACTAGCAAGGATGAGCAGTTCTTC; cdr3_aa: CASSLVPSTSKDEQFF
j_call: TRBJ1-1; d_call: TRBD1; cdr3_length: 18; v_call: TRBV13; clone_size: .; cdr3_nt: TGTGCCAGCAGCTCTGCCACGTGGGACAGGGGGGCTCACGCTGAAGCTTTCTTT; cdr3_aa: CASSSATWDRGAHAEAFF
j_call: TRBJ2-1; d_call: .; cdr3_length: 17; v_call: TRBV4-3; clone_size: .; cdr3_nt: TGCGCCAGCAGCCAACACCCGAGGGGGAAACCGGGCAATGAGCAGTTCTTC; cdr3_aa: CASSQHPRGKPGNEQFF
j_call: TRBJ2-7; d_call: TRBD2; cdr3_length: 15; v_call: TRBV6-4; clone_size: once; cdr3_nt: TGTGCCAGCAGGGCCGGACTAGCGGCCTCCTACGAGCAGTACTTC; cdr3_aa: CASRAGLAASYEQYF
j_call: TRBJ2-4; d_call: TRBD2; cdr3_length: 20; v_call: TRBV11-2; clone_size: few; cdr3_nt: TGTGCCAGCAGCGCGACTAGCGGGAGGGCCGTGGATGGAGACAAAAACATTCAGTACTTC; cdr3_aa: CASSATSGRAVDGDKNIQYF
j_call: TRBJ1-1; d_call: .; cdr3_length: 14; v_call: TRBV12-3/TRBV12-4; clone_size: .; cdr3_nt: TGTGCCAGCAGTTTGTATGGGGGAAGCACTGAAGCTTTCTTT; cdr3_aa: CASSLYGGSTEAFF
j_call: TRBJ2-1; d_call: .; cdr3_length: 17; v_call: TRBV14; clone_size: many; cdr3_nt: TGTGCCAGCAGCCAAGTAAGAGGTGGTTGGATAGGCGATGAGCAGTTCTTC; cdr3_aa: CASSQVRGGWIGDEQFF
j_call: TRBJ1-1; d_call: .; cdr3_length: 13; v_call: TRBV5-1; clone_size: many; cdr3_nt: TGCGCCAGCAGCTCGACAGGTAGCACTGAAGCTTTCTTT; cdr3_aa: CASSSTGSTEAFF
j_call: TRBJ1-2; d_call: .; cdr3_length: 13; v_call: TRBV5-1; clone_size: .; cdr3_nt: TGCGCCAGCAGCTGGGAGGTTAACTATGGCTACACCTTC; cdr3_aa: CASSWEVNYGYTF
j_call: TRBJ2-1; d_call: .; cdr3_length: 15; v_call: TRBV15; clone_size: .; cdr3_nt: TGTGCCACCAGCAGAGGTGCGGACTCGGGCAATGAGCAGTTCTTC; cdr3_aa: CATSRGADSGNEQFF
j_call: TRBJ2-1; d_call: TRBD2; cdr3_length: 17; v_call: TRBV6-1; clone_size: .; cdr3_nt: TGTGCCAGCAGACCACTTGGGGGGGGACTAGCGGGAGCTCAGCAGTTCTTC; cdr3_aa: CASRPLGGGLAGAQQFF
j_call: TRBJ2-7; d_call: .; cdr3_length: 14; v_call: TRBV5-1; clone_size: many; cdr3_nt: TGCGCCAGCAGCTTGGCCACAAATTTAAGAAGGCAGTACTTC; cdr3_aa: CASSLATNLRRQYF
j_call: TRBJ1-2; d_call: .; cdr3_length: 13; v_call: TRBV20-1; clone_size: .; cdr3_nt: TGCAGTGCTAGAGCAGGGCACCTGGGTGGCTACACCTTC; cdr3_aa: CSARAGHLGGYTF
j_call: TRBJ2-1; d_call: .; cdr3_length: 15; v_call: TRBV15; clone_size: .; cdr3_nt: TGTGCCACCAGCAGAGATTGGGAGAAAGCCAATGAGCAGTTCTTC; cdr3_aa: CATSRDWEKANEQFF
j_call: TRBJ2-3; d_call: .; cdr3_length: 14; v_call: TRBV20-1; clone_size: .; cdr3_nt: TGCAGTGCTAGATTGTGGTCTAGCACAGATACGCAGTATTTT; cdr3_aa: CSARLWSSTDTQYF
j_call: TRBJ2-5; d_call: .; cdr3_length: 13; v_call: TRBV14; clone_size: .; cdr3_nt: TGTGCCAGCAGCCAAGGAGCTTGGAAGACCCAGTACTTC; cdr3_aa: CASSQGAWKTQYF
j_call: TRBJ2-5; d_call: .; cdr3_length: 13; v_call: TRBV5-1; clone_size: few; cdr3_nt: TGCGCCAGCAGCCGAGCGTTTAGAGAGACCCAGTACTTC; cdr3_aa: CASSRAFRETQYF
j_call: TRBJ2-1; d_call: .; cdr3_length: 14; v_call: TRBV6-1; clone_size: few; cdr3_nt: TGTGCCAGCAGGAGTAGGGGGACCCACAATGAGCAGTTCTTC; cdr3_aa: CASRSRGTHNEQFF
j_call: TRBJ1-6; d_call: .; cdr3_length: 13; v_call: TRBV20-1; clone_size: .; cdr3_nt: TGCAGTGCTACTTGGGACATTAATTCACCCCTCCACTTT; cdr3_aa: CSATWDINSPLHF
j_call: TRBJ2-5; d_call: .; cdr3_length: 14; v_call: TRBV30; clone_size: .; cdr3_nt: TGTGCCTGGAGTGTATTTGGGGGGAAAGAGACCCAGTACTTC; cdr3_aa: CAWSVFGGKETQYF
j_call: TRBJ2-3; d_call: TRBD2; cdr3_length: 18; v_call: TRBV11-1; clone_size: .; cdr3_nt: TGTGCCAGCACCCGAGGACTAGCGGGAATCCGCAGCACAGATACGCAGTATTTT; cdr3_aa: CASTRGLAGIRSTDTQYF
j_call: TRBJ1-1; d_call: .; cdr3_length: 14; v_call: TRBV9; clone_size: few; cdr3_nt: TGTGCCAGCAGCGAGGGATTTCTCAACACTGAAGCTTTCTTT; cdr3_aa: CASSEGFLNTEAFF
j_call: TRBJ2-7; d_call: .; cdr3_length: 15; v_call: TRBV6-5; clone_size: many; cdr3_nt: TGTGCCAGCAGTTACTGGGGGAATTCACTCGGCGAGCAGTACTTC; cdr3_aa: CASSYWGNSLGEQYF
j_call: TRBJ2-3; d_call: .; cdr3_length: 12; v_call: TRBV7-2; clone_size: .; cdr3_nt: TGTGCCAGCAGCCGCGGGATCGGAAGGCAGTATTTT; cdr3_aa: CASSRGIGRQYF
j_call: TRBJ2-5; d_call: TRBD2; cdr3_length: 16; v_call: TRBV14; clone_size: few; cdr3_nt: TGTGCCAGCAGCCAAGCACGGCTCGCGGGAGTGGAGACCCAGTACTTC; cdr3_aa: CASSQARLAGVETQYF
j_call: TRBJ2-3; d_call: .; cdr3_length: 15; v_call: TRBV30; clone_size: .; cdr3_nt: TGTGCCTGGAGTGTACCAGGGGAAGGCACAGATACGCAGTATTTT; cdr3_aa: CAWSVPGEGTDTQYF
j_call: TRBJ1-5; d_call: .; cdr3_length: 15; v_call: TRBV28; clone_size: .; cdr3_nt: TGTGCCAGCAGGATCGACATTACTAGCAATCAGCCCCAGCATTTT; cdr3_aa: CASRIDITSNQPQHF
j_call: TRBJ2-5; d_call: TRBD2; cdr3_length: 15; v_call: TRBV5-6; clone_size: once; cdr3_nt: TGTGCCAGCAGCGTCCCGGGACTAGCGGGGGAGACCCAGTACTTC; cdr3_aa: CASSVPGLAGETQYF
j_call: TRBJ2-3; d_call: .; cdr3_length: 12; v_call: TRBV7-9; clone_size: few; cdr3_nt: TGTGCCAGCAGCAGGTCCATCCCGGGACAGTATTTT; cdr3_aa: CASSRSIPGQYF
j_call: TRBJ2-2; d_call: TRBD2; cdr3_length: 16; v_call: TRBV7-8; clone_size: few; cdr3_nt: TGTGCCAGCAGCGCGAGGACTAGCGGGGGGAACGGGGAGCTGTTTTTT; cdr3_aa: CASSARTSGGNGELFF
j_call: TRBJ1-1; d_call: .; cdr3_length: 16; v_call: TRBV12-3/TRBV12-4; clone_size: .; cdr3_nt: TGTGCCAGCAGGCGCGGGGCAGGGAACCAGAACACTGAAGCTTTCTTT; cdr3_aa: CASRRGAGNQNTEAFF
j_call: TRBJ1-6; d_call: TRBD1; cdr3_length: 15; v_call: TRBV19; clone_size: .; cdr3_nt: TGTGCCAGTAGAACCGGACAGGCCGGAGTCTCACCCCTCCACTTT; cdr3_aa: CASRTGQAGVSPLHF
j_call: TRBJ1-2; d_call: .; cdr3_length: 13; v_call: TRBV6-1; clone_size: few; cdr3_nt: TGTGCCAGCAGTGGGGCGGGAGACTATGGCTACACCTTC; cdr3_aa: CASSGAGDYGYTF
j_call: TRBJ2-5; d_call: TRBD2; cdr3_length: 18; v_call: TRBV11-2; clone_size: once; cdr3_nt: TGTGCCAGCAGCTTACTCAGGACTAGCGGGAGGGAACAAGAGACCCAGTACTTC; cdr3_aa: CASSLLRTSGREQETQYF
j_call: TRBJ2-2; d_call: TRBD2; cdr3_length: 17; v_call: TRBV9; clone_size: .; cdr3_nt: TGTGCCAGCAGCGTGGAGCGACTAGCGGTTAACACCGGGGAGCTGTTTTTT; cdr3_aa: CASSVERLAVNTGELFF
j_call: TRBJ1-2; d_call: .; cdr3_length: 13; v_call: TRBV15; clone_size: .; cdr3_nt: TGTGCCACCAGCGGAGGCAGGGAAGACGGCTACACCTTC; cdr3_aa: CATSGGREDGYTF
j_call: TRBJ2-2; d_call: TRBD1; cdr3_length: 14; v_call: TRBV7-9; clone_size: few; cdr3_nt: TGTGCCAGCAGCTCGGGACAGGGGGCGCGGGAGCTGTTTTTT; cdr3_aa: CASSSGQGARELFF
j_call: TRBJ2-2; d_call: .; cdr3_length: 14; v_call: TRBV4-3; clone_size: many; cdr3_nt: TGTGCCAGCAGCCAAGTCAGGGGCACCGGGGAGCTGTTTTTT; cdr3_aa: CASSQVRGTGELFF
j_call: TRBJ2-1; d_call: .; cdr3_length: 14; v_call: TRBV27; clone_size: few; cdr3_nt: TGTGCCAGCAGTGCCTGGGGGTTGTACAATGAGCAGTTCTTC; cdr3_aa: CASSAWGLYNEQFF
j_call: TRBJ2-3; d_call: .; cdr3_length: 14; v_call: TRBV15; clone_size: .; cdr3_nt: TGTGCCACCAGCAGTACGCGGGGAGCAGATACGCAGTATTTT; cdr3_aa: CATSSTRGADTQYF
j_call: TRBJ1-2; d_call: .; cdr3_length: 14; v_call: TRBV10-3; clone_size: .; cdr3_nt: TGTGCCATCAGTGACGGAGGGTCGGTAGATGGCTACACCTTC; cdr3_aa: CAISDGGSVDGYTF
j_call: TRBJ2-1; d_call: TRBD1; cdr3_length: 15; v_call: TRBV30; clone_size: few; cdr3_nt: TGTGCCTACGCCCCGACAGGGGAATTAAACAATGAGCAGTTCTTC; cdr3_aa: CAYAPTGELNNEQFF